What follows are 25 T cell receptor beta chains derived from one specimen sequenced in a study of neurological immune-mediated disorders. A single record per CDR3 protein comes from TCRdb applying MiXCR to the 5' RACE reads. The data contain tens of thousands of distinct CDR3 sequences, approximately 4.6% of them singletons. As to time point: longitudinal time-point 3. Sequenced material: PBMCs. Receptors originate from a woman aged 55-69 years with multiple sclerosis.

Ten or more counts support this clonotype. The V and J genes are TRBV3-1 and TRBJ1-2; D is ambiguous. Germline V gene lookup returns CDR1 LGHDT and CDR2 YNNKEL (reference sequence). Trimming removed 8 bases at V and 8 bases at J, with 12 bases between. The CDR3 sequence is 11 residues long. Here the CDR3 reads CASAHGMGYTF. CDR3 nucleotides: TGTGCCAGCGCCCACGGGATGGGCTACACCTTC. Full variable domain (remainder filled in from reference TRBV3-1 and TRBJ1-2): DTAVSQTPKYLVTQMGNDKSIKCEQNLGHDTMYWYKQDSKKFLKIMFSYNNKELIINETVPNRFSPKSPDKAHLNLHINSLELGDSAVYFCASAHGMGYTFGSGTRLTVV.

This clonotype was counted at least ten times. The J gene is TRBJ1-5, the V gene TRBV7-8, with 7 bases that match TRBD1. The V segment lost 5 bases and the J segment 4 bases; nucleotides outside the gene matches: 14. The CDR3 sequence is 17 residues long. Germline V lookup: CDR1 SGHVS, CDR2 FQNEAQ. The CDR3 DNA reads TGTGCCAGCAGCGGTATTCGGACAGGAATAGTTAATCAGCCCCAGCATTTT. Its translation: CASSGIRTGIVNQPQHF. Drawing the rest from reference TRBV7-8 and TRBJ1-5, the complete variable domain is GAGVSQSPRYKVAKRGQDVALRCDPISGHVSLFWYQQALGQGPEFLTYFQNEAQLDKSGLPSDRFFAERPEGSVSTLKIQRTQQEDSAVYLCASSGIRTGIVNQPQHFGDGTRLSIL.

The table lists this clonotype with many counts. This chain joins TRBV5-1 and TRBJ1-1; TRBD1 might be the D (5 bases). V lost 4 bases and J lost 4, with 14 bases in between. CDR3 length: 14 amino acids. Germline V CDR1 and CDR2: SGHRS, YFSETQ. The DNA of the CDR3 is TGCGCCAGCAGCCCGGGACTGACCGCCACTGAAGCTTTCTTT. The encoded protein is CASSPGLTATEAFF.

This clonotype has ten or more counts. The CDR3 loop reads CASSLTGANTGELFF. In DNA form, the CDR3 reads TGCGCCAGCAGCCTAACAGGGGCCAACACCGGGGAGCTGTTTTTT. The chain recombines TRBV5-1 with TRBJ2-2; 7 nucleotides line up with TRBD1. The CDR3 is 15 amino acids. Losses at the gene ends were 4 bases for V and 2 bases for J; bases not matched to a gene: 5. Germline CDR1 is SGHRS and CDR2 is YFSETQ.

This clonotype was detected ten times or more. This sequence joins TRBV5-6 and TRBJ1-5; D is undetermined. This CDR3 is built from 13 residues. V gave up 4 bases and J gave up 5 bases, with 10 bases separating them. Germline V gene data show CDR1 as SGHDT and CDR2 as YYEEEE. This CDR3 reads CASSTSGHQPQHF. The CDR3, as DNA: TGTGCCAGCAGCACCTCAGGACATCAGCCCCAGCATTTT.

In this sample, this clonotype turned up many times. The chain recombines TRBV29-1 with TRBJ2-2, with 9 positions matching TRBD1. The CDR3 totals 15 residues. V trimming: 3 bases; J trimming: 0 bases; junction bases outside the gene matches: 2. Germline V gives CDR1 SQVTM, CDR2 ANQGSEA. In DNA form, the CDR3 reads TGCAGCGTTGACGGGGACAGGGCGAACACCGGGGAGCTGTTTTTT. Translated: CSVDGDRANTGELFF.

This clonotype was recorded at least ten times. The chain links TRBV20-1 to TRBJ2-7, with D hard to call. CDR3 length: 14 residues. Germline CDR1 reads DFQATT; CDR2 reads SNEGSKA (reference sequence). Trimming took 7 bases from V and 4 from J, leaving 20 bases between them. The CDR3 region has the DNA TGCAGTGGCCTTCCCGGACGTAGGATGTACGAGCAGTACTTC. Amino acid sequence: CSGLPGRRMYEQYF.

The chain is built from TRBV11-2 and TRBJ1-2; the match to TRBD1 covers 8 bases. The germline CDR1 and CDR2 sequences are SGHAT and FQNNGV. V lost 6 bases and J lost 4; bases outside the gene matches: 16. CDR3 length: 17 residues. The CDR3 protein is CASSLRQGHSPFYGYTF. The CDR3 DNA reads TGTGCCAGCAGTCTAAGACAGGGGCACTCACCCTTCTATGGCTACACCTTC.

A few counts support this clonotype. The chain recombines TRBV29-1 with TRBJ1-6; the D gene is possibly TRBD1 (5 bases). This CDR3 has 14 amino acids. The V gene's germline CDR1 is SQVTM and CDR2 ANQGSEA. Trimming pared 4 bases from V and 7 bases from J, leaving 14 bases between. CDR3 DNA: TGCAGCGTTGGAGGGACGGGAGAGAATTCACCCCTCCACTTT. Protein sequence: CSVGGTGENSPLHF.

This clonotype was picked up many times. This chain joins TRBV12-3 or TRBV12-4 and TRBJ2-1; maybe TRBD1 (6 bases). The CDR3 is made up of 10 amino acids. Trimming left V 5 bases short and J 16 bases short, with 12 bases between. The CDR3 DNA sequence: TGTGCCAGCAGTGAGGGGACACGATTCTTC. Protein sequence: CASSEGTRFF.

This clonotype was recorded many times. The J gene is TRBJ2-2, the V gene TRBV5-1, with no clear D. Trimming took off 0 bases at V and 7 bases at J, with 10 bases between the two ends. In germline, CDR1 is SGHRS, CDR2 YFSETQ. The CDR3 length is 14 residues. In nucleotides, the CDR3 is TGCGCCAGCAGCTTGGCCCCCAAAGGCGGGGAGCTGTTTTTT. Protein sequence: CASSLAPKGGELFF.

This sequence joins TRBV19 and TRBJ1-6; no clear D. The CDR3 sequence is 14 residues long. The V gene lost 3 bases and the J gene lost 4 bases, with 7 bases spanning the gap. Per germline, CDR1 LNHDA and CDR2 SQIVND (reference sequence). This CDR3 is CASSMGGYNSPLHF. CDR3 nucleotides: TGTGCCAGTAGTATGGGAGGGTATAATTCACCCCTCCACTTT.

This clonotype came up many times. This chain links TRBV4-2 with TRBJ2-1; no firm D call. This CDR3 region has 16 residues. The germline V gene encodes CDR1 LGHNA and CDR2 YNFKEQ. V was cut by 0 bases and J by 1 base, with 10 bases left in between. The chain's CDR3 is CASSQDPERSYNEQFF. CDR3 in DNA: TGTGCCAGCAGCCAAGATCCAGAGAGGTCCTACAATGAGCAGTTCTTC.

This clonotype was seen at least ten times. The V call is TRBV5-1, the J call TRBJ1-1; D is perhaps TRBD1 (5 bases). Germline V gene lookup returns CDR1 SGHRS and CDR2 YFSETQ. The CDR3 sequence is 16 residues long. V was cut by 0 bases and J by 5 bases, with 17 bases left in between. This CDR3 reads CASSLASAGKVTEAFF. CDR3 coding DNA: TGCGCCAGCAGCTTGGCCTCGGCAGGGAAAGTAACTGAAGCTTTCTTT.

V gene TRBV5-5 combines with J gene TRBJ2-5; TRBD1 matches at 8 bases. There are 15 residues in the CDR3. The V gene's germline CDR1 is SGHKS and CDR2 YYEKEE (reference sequence). The V segment lost 2 bases and the J segment 4 bases; nucleotides outside the gene matches: 7. The CDR3 sequence is CASSLGTGDRETQYF. In DNA, the CDR3 is TGTGCCAGCAGCTTAGGGACAGGAGATCGAGAGACCCAGTACTTC.

This clonotype came up many times. This sequence joins TRBV15 and TRBJ1-1; no clear D gene. This CDR3 spans 15 amino acids. V was shortened by 5 bases and J by 1 base, with 14 bases between the two germline ends. Germline V lookup: CDR1 LNHNV, CDR2 YYDKDF (reference sequence). This CDR3 reads CATSSLLGKNTEAFF. The CDR3 bases are TGTGCCACCAGCTCGTTGTTGGGGAAGAACACTGAAGCTTTCTTT.

This clonotype showed up many times. Mismatch with germline at one junction end may stem from a read error. The chain couples TRBV7-9 to TRBJ1-4; D is undetermined. Per germline, CDR1 SEHNR and CDR2 FQNEAQ (reference sequence). The CDR3 loop spans 16 amino acids. The CDR3 DNA reads as TGTGTCAGCGGATCAAGTGCACCCGCAACTAATGAAAAACTGTTTTTT. It translates to CVSGSSAPATNEKLFF.

This clonotype has a count of ten or more. V is TRBV5-1 and J is TRBJ2-1; 14 positions agree with TRBD2. V trimming: 7 bases; J trimming: 6 bases; junction bases outside the gene matches: 6. The CDR3 length is 15 residues. Germline CDR1 is SGHRS and CDR2 is YFSETQ. CDR3 DNA sequence: TGCGCCAGCTCCTGGACTAGCGGGGGGACCAATGAGCAGTTCTTC. It yields the protein CASSWTSGGTNEQFF.

This clonotype was counted many times. This chain uses TRBV5-1 with TRBJ1-1; possible D gene TRBD1, 6 bases. The CDR3 totals 15 residues. From germline, CDR1 is SGHRS and CDR2 YFSETQ. Trimming shortened V by 7 bases and J by 0 bases, and 16 bases separated the two germline ends. CDR3 DNA sequence: TGCGCCAGCGCCCCTGGGGGCAAACTGAACACTGAAGCTTTCTTT. It yields the protein CASAPGGKLNTEAFF.

This clonotype has at least ten counts. The chain recombines TRBV20-1 with TRBJ2-7, with D unclear. Trimming removed 1 base from V and 0 bases from J, with 7 bases in between. CDR3 length equals 13 residues. Germline V gives CDR1 DFQATT, CDR2 SNEGSKA (reference sequence). The DNA for the CDR3 is TGCAGTGCTAGAGGACAAAGCTCCTACGAGCAGTACTTC. This codes for CSARGQSSYEQYF.

This clonotype appeared many times. The chain uses TRBV5-1 and TRBJ2-5; no definite D call. V lost 1 base and J 1 base, leaving 8 bases between the germline ends. Germline values: CDR1 SGHRS, CDR2 YFSETQ. The CDR3 has 14 amino acids. As DNA, the CDR3 is TGCGCCAGCAGCTTGACTACAGCCCAAGAGACCCAGTACTTC. It specifies CASSLTTAQETQYF.

There are many counts of this clonotype. This chain connects TRBV4-1 to TRBJ2-7; 9 bases are a match to TRBD1. J gave up 0 bases and V 5 bases, and 5 bases lay outside the gene matches. Germline CDR1 and CDR2: MGHRA and YSYEKL. The CDR3 is made up of 15 amino acids. CDR3 sequence (DNA): TGCGCCAGCAGCTTAGAGACAGGGGGCTCCTACGAGCAGTACTTC. The encoded protein is CASSLETGGSYEQYF.

The table lists this clonotype with many counts. This chain uses TRBV20-1 with TRBJ2-7, with TRBD2 identical over 11 bases. V lost 5 bases and J lost 1; bases outside the gene matches: 10. The CDR3 is made up of 16 amino acids. In germline, CDR1 is DFQATT, CDR2 SNEGSKA (reference sequence). Written as DNA, the CDR3 is TGCAGTGCTCAAGGGGCTAGCGGGGGGCTGTCCTACGAGCAGTACTTC. Protein sequence: CSAQGASGGLSYEQYF.

At least ten counts were recorded for this clonotype. This chain connects TRBV4-1 to TRBJ2-2, with 7 bases aligning to TRBD2. CDR1 and CDR2 from the germline V gene are MGHRA and YSYEKL. J lost 6 bases, V lost 4 bases, and 11 bases had no gene match. This CDR3 has 16 amino acids. The CDR3 region has the DNA TGCGCCAGCAGCCCCCTGGGGGAGGGAATAGCCGGGGAGCTGTTTTTT. This sequence encodes CASSPLGEGIAGELFF.

This clonotype was counted at least ten times. The chain joins TRBV20-1 to TRBJ2-5; the match to TRBD2 covers 11 bases. CDR1 is DFQATT, CDR2 SNEGSKA, per germline (reference sequence). CDR3 length: 15 residues. V shed 5 bases, J shed 5 bases, and the junction held 10 bases outside the gene matches. CDR3 in amino acids: CSAAPLAGGGETQYF. CDR3 nucleotide sequence: TGCAGTGCTGCCCCCCTAGCGGGGGGAGGGGAGACCCAGTACTTC.